A selection of T cell receptor beta chains follows, all from one sample in a study of blood T cell repertoires in COVID-19. Repertoires were generated with immunoSEQ multiplex PCR, while TCRdb's copy carries only in-frame clones and drops some. The sample lists over 85,000 clones; about 78% were seen once. Material for sequencing was peripheral blood. These receptors originate from a man between 60 and 75 years old with active or convalescent COVID-19. Both conserved end residues are part of each CDR3. The D gene is left open where the match is weak. Clone size, where shown, is once, few, many, or a class for clones that have expanded.

d_gene,v_gene,abundance,j_gene,CDR3nt,CDR3aa
.,TRBV6-5,.,TRBJ2-1,TGTGCCAGCAGGATGACTAGACACAATGAGCAGTTCTTC,CASRMTRHNEQFF
TRBD2,TRBV5-1,.,TRBJ2-1,TGCGCCAGCAGTACCACTAGCGGGAGGGCCAGTGAGCAGTTCTTC,CASSTTSGRASEQFF
TRBD2,TRBV23-1,.,TRBJ2-5,TGCGCCAGCAGTAGACTAGCGGGGACGGGGGAGACCCAGTACTTC,CASSRLAGTGETQYF
.,TRBV7-9,.,TRBJ1-2,TGTGCCAGCAGCTTAGCCGTAAACTATGGCTACACCTTC,CASSLAVNYGYTF
TRBD1,TRBV25-1,medium-sized,TRBJ2-1,TGTGCCAGCAGTGAATCGGGGGACAGGGCCGAGCAGTTCTTC,CASSESGDRAEQFF
.,TRBV2,.,TRBJ2-7,TGTGCCGTCGGGAGTGGGTACGAGCAGTACTTC,CAVGSGYEQYF
.,TRBV30,.,TRBJ1-4,TGTGCCTGGAGTCGATTACAGAGCCCTGAAAATGAAAAACTGTTTTTT,CAWSRLQSPENEKLFF
.,TRBV6-4,.,TRBJ2-3,TGTGCCAGCAGTGACTCGGGGGCCGGAGGAGATACGCAGTATTTT,CASSDSGAGGDTQYF
.,TRBV12-3/TRBV12-4,.,TRBJ1-1,TGTGCCAGCAGTTTAGGGCGGGGAACTGAAGCTTTCTTT,CASSLGRGTEAFF
.,TRBV4-1,.,TRBJ2-4,TGCGCCAGCAGCCTGAATCCAGGGATAGCCAAAAACATTCAGTACTTC,CASSLNPGIAKNIQYF
.,TRBV19,.,TRBJ1-2,TGTGCCACCAGTTGGGGCAACTATGGCTACACCTTC,CATSWGNYGYTF
TRBD2,TRBV10-3,few,TRBJ2-1,TGTGCCATCAGTGAAGGGACTAGCAAGAACAATGAGCAGTTCTTC,CAISEGTSKNNEQFF
.,TRBV5-1,.,TRBJ2-7,TGCGCCAGCAGCTGGGAGAGTGCCTACGAGCAGTACTTC,CASSWESAYEQYF
TRBD1,TRBV12-3/TRBV12-4,.,TRBJ1-4,TGTGCCAGTACCGGGACAGGGGGAGGAAAACTGTTTTTT,CASTGTGGGKLFF
TRBD2,TRBV2,.,TRBJ2-3,TGTGCCAGCAGTGGGCTAGCGGAGAAGCAGTATTTT,CASSGLAEKQYF
.,TRBV7-9,.,TRBJ1-3,TGTGCCAGCAGCTCGGGACATATCTCTGGAAACACCATATATTTT,CASSSGHISGNTIYF
.,TRBV11-2,.,TRBJ2-3,TGTGCCAGCAGCCCAGCGGCAGATACGCAGTATTTT,CASSPAADTQYF
TRBD1,TRBV2,.,TRBJ2-1,TGTGCCAGCAGCGGGGACAGGGGCAGGGGAGAGCAGTTCTTC,CASSGDRGRGEQFF
TRBD1,TRBV7-2,.,TRBJ1-2,TGTGCCAGCAGCTTAGCAAACAGGGGGGATGGCTACACCTTC,CASSLANRGDGYTF
.,TRBV2,.,TRBJ1-2,TGTGCCAGCAGTGAATTGAACAGGTCCGGCTACACCTTC,CASSELNRSGYTF
.,TRBV5-4,.,TRBJ1-2,TGTGCCAGCAGCTTGTACGTCGGACACTCCCGTTTACATAACTATGGCTACACCTTC,CASSLYVGHSRLHNYGYTF
.,TRBV19,once,TRBJ1-4,TGTGCCAGTAGGGGAGGATTTGCAACTAATGAAAAACTGTTTTTT,CASRGGFATNEKLFF
TRBD2,TRBV29-1,.,TRBJ2-5,TGCAGCGTTGATCTAACTAGCGGGAGCAGACAGTACTTC,CSVDLTSGSRQYF
.,TRBV6-1,few,TRBJ1-1,TGTGCCAGCAGTGAATGGGGGGAGGGATTGACTGAAGCTTTCTTT,CASSEWGEGLTEAFF
TRBD1,TRBV7-6,.,TRBJ2-4,TGTGCCAGCAGCCCGACAGGGGGACTAGCCAAAAACATTCAGTACTTC,CASSPTGGLAKNIQYF
TRBD1,TRBV18,.,TRBJ1-2,TGTGCCAGCTCACCGAGGGACAGCGGCGATGGCTACACCTTC,CASSPRDSGDGYTF
TRBD1,TRBV18,few,TRBJ2-4,TGTGCCAGCTCACCGGGGACAGGGGGCAACATTCAGTACTTC,CASSPGTGGNIQYF
TRBD1,TRBV6-4,.,TRBJ2-2,TGTGCCAGCAGACCCGACCCGGGACAGGGGAAAAAAGGGGCCGGGGAGCTGTTTTTT,CASRPDPGQGKKGAGELFF
.,TRBV21-1,.,TRBJ2-5,TGTGCCAGCAGCAAAGAAGGTGCAGGGGGAGGAGAGACCCAGTACTTC,CASSKEGAGGGETQYF
.,TRBV5-1,.,TRBJ1-1,TGCGCCAGCAGCCTTCCAAGAGGTGAAGCTTTCTTT,CASSLPRGEAFF
.,TRBV18,.,TRBJ2-1,TGTGCCAGCTCACCCCCAGGCGGGGTATTCTCCTACAATGAGCAGTTCTTC,CASSPPGGVFSYNEQFF
TRBD2,TRBV28,once,TRBJ2-1,TGTGCCAGTACCCGGGGTAGCGGGAGGGTCTACAATGAGCAGTTCTTC,CASTRGSGRVYNEQFF
TRBD1,TRBV19,few,TRBJ1-2,TGTGCCAGTAGTAGGGACAGGGCGGACTATGGCTACACCTTC,CASSRDRADYGYTF
.,TRBV15,many,TRBJ1-1,TGTGCCACCAGCAGGCCCAGGGCGAACACTGAAGCTTTCTTT,CATSRPRANTEAFF
.,TRBV5-1,.,TRBJ2-5,TGCGCCAGCAGCTTGGGGCTATCGAGTAGAGGACAAGAGACCCAGTACTTC,CASSLGLSSRGQETQYF
.,TRBV4-1,.,TRBJ2-2,TGCGCCAGCAGCCAATCCACTAGCAGAAACACCGGGGAGCTGTTTTTT,CASSQSTSRNTGELFF
.,TRBV27,.,TRBJ2-1,TGTGCCAGCAGTTCTCTCGGCTACAATGAGCAGTTCTTC,CASSSLGYNEQFF
.,TRBV21-1,.,TRBJ1-1,TGTGCCAGCAGCATTCAGGGCAGAACGGCTTTCTTT,CASSIQGRTAFF
TRBD2,TRBV3-1/TRBV3-2,.,TRBJ2-5,TGTGCCAGCAGCCCCACTAGCGGCCAAGAGACCCAGTACTTC,CASSPTSGQETQYF
TRBD2,TRBV9,.,TRBJ2-7,TGTGCCAGCAGCGTAGTCCCCTTCCTGACTAGCGGGAGACCCTACGAGCAGTACTTC,CASSVVPFLTSGRPYEQYF
.,TRBV12-5,many,TRBJ1-1,TGTGCTAGTGGCCGCCTCGATACATCTGAAGCTTTCTTT,CASGRLDTSEAFF
TRBD1,TRBV3-1/TRBV3-2,.,TRBJ1-2,TGTGCCAGCAGCCCCGCGACAGGGTCGAGTGGCTACACCTTC,CASSPATGSSGYTF
.,TRBV5-4,.,TRBJ2-3,TGTGCCAGCAGCTTGGCAGGTGGCACAGATACGCAGTATTTT,CASSLAGGTDTQYF
.,TRBV5-1,.,TRBJ2-3,TGCGCCAGCTCCCCCCTGGGGGGGCGCCCAGATACGCAGTATTTT,CASSPLGGRPDTQYF
TRBD1,TRBV7-9,.,TRBJ2-1,TGTGCCAGCAGCGCCAACAGGGGCCCTAGCTCCTACAATGAGCAGTTCTTC,CASSANRGPSSYNEQFF
TRBD1,TRBV18,once,TRBJ1-5,TGTGCCAGCTCACCAAGGACAGGGGGCAATCAGCCCCAGCATTTT,CASSPRTGGNQPQHF
.,TRBV7-2,.,TRBJ1-2,TGTGCCAGCAGCTTATATCAGTCAGCTAACTATGGCTACACCTTC,CASSLYQSANYGYTF